Listed below are T cell receptor beta chains from one sample, sequenced in a study of Graves' ophthalmopathy and Graves' hyperthyroidism. TCRdb reprocessed the multiplex PCR reads with MiXCR, giving one entry per CDR3 protein. The sample records 230,000 or so distinct CDR3 sequences, roughly 50% being singletons. Sequencing used peripheral blood. These receptors originate from an adult man with Graves' ophthalmopathy. The CDR3 runs from the conserved cysteine through the conserved F or W. A D gene is named only where the DNA matches it firmly. Where a row states a size, it is once, few, many or the class of an expanded clone; other rows omit it.

v_gene: TRBV2; j_gene: TRBJ1-4; d_gene: NA; abundance: many; CDR3nt: TGTGCCAGCAGTGATGGGGGAGGGGAAAAACTGTTTTTT; CDR3aa: CASSDGGGEKLFF
v_gene: TRBV5-1; j_gene: TRBJ1-1; d_gene: NA; abundance: few; CDR3nt: TGCGCCAGCAGCTTGGCACCCTCGGCGAACACTGAAGCTTTCTTT; CDR3aa: CASSLAPSANTEAFF
v_gene: TRBV7-9; j_gene: TRBJ1-2; d_gene: NA; abundance: few; CDR3nt: TGTGCCAGCAGCCCGGACGGCTACGGAGGCTACACCTTC; CDR3aa: CASSPDGYGGYTF
v_gene: TRBV29-1; j_gene: TRBJ1-2; d_gene: NA; abundance: NA; CDR3nt: TGCAGCGCCGTGTCCACAACGGATGGCTACACCTTC; CDR3aa: CSAVSTTDGYTF
v_gene: TRBV29-1; j_gene: TRBJ1-2; d_gene: NA; abundance: many; CDR3nt: TGCAGCGTTGGGGACACCAACTATGGCTACACCTTC; CDR3aa: CSVGDTNYGYTF
v_gene: TRBV20-1; j_gene: TRBJ2-7; d_gene: NA; abundance: NA; CDR3nt: TGCAGTGCGAGGGACGCCTTCTACGAGCAGTACTTC; CDR3aa: CSARDAFYEQYF
v_gene: TRBV15; j_gene: TRBJ2-7; d_gene: NA; abundance: few; CDR3nt: TGTGCCACCAGCAGAGATGTCGAGATCCACGAGCAGTACTTC; CDR3aa: CATSRDVEIHEQYF
v_gene: TRBV5-1; j_gene: TRBJ2-6; d_gene: NA; abundance: NA; CDR3nt: TGCGCCAGCAGCTCCATACAGGGATCCGGGGCCAACGTCCTGACTTTC; CDR3aa: CASSSIQGSGANVLTF
v_gene: TRBV2; j_gene: TRBJ1-4; d_gene: NA; abundance: NA; CDR3nt: TGTGCCAGCGCCGGGGTAAAACTGTTTTTT; CDR3aa: CASAGVKLFF
v_gene: TRBV28; j_gene: TRBJ1-1; d_gene: NA; abundance: once; CDR3nt: TGTGCCAGCAGTTTACACCGGCAGAACACTGAAGCTTTCTTT; CDR3aa: CASSLHRQNTEAFF
v_gene: TRBV2; j_gene: TRBJ1-6; d_gene: NA; abundance: many; CDR3nt: TGTGCCAGCAGTGGGCAGGGAGGAGGTAATTCACCCCTCCACTTT; CDR3aa: CASSGQGGGNSPLHF
v_gene: TRBV9; j_gene: TRBJ2-2; d_gene: TRBD2; abundance: NA; CDR3nt: TGTGCCAGCAGCGAACAAGGACTAGCGAACACCGGGGAGCTGTTTTTT; CDR3aa: CASSEQGLANTGELFF
v_gene: TRBV10-3; j_gene: TRBJ2-7; d_gene: NA; abundance: NA; CDR3nt: TGTGCCAGCAGTGAACCAGCTCGGCTGTACTTC; CDR3aa: CASSEPARLYF
v_gene: TRBV7-7; j_gene: TRBJ2-5; d_gene: NA; abundance: NA; CDR3nt: TGTGCTAGCAGCTTCACGAGACAAGAGACCCAGTACTTC; CDR3aa: CASSFTRQETQYF
v_gene: TRBV5-1; j_gene: TRBJ1-1; d_gene: NA; abundance: NA; CDR3nt: TGCGCCAGCAGCTGGCAGTTGAACACTGAAGCTTTCTTT; CDR3aa: CASSWQLNTEAFF
v_gene: TRBV6-1; j_gene: TRBJ1-1; d_gene: NA; abundance: NA; CDR3nt: TGTGCCAGCAGTGAACTTATCCGGGGGTACACTGAAGCTTTCTTT; CDR3aa: CASSELIRGYTEAFF
v_gene: TRBV4-1; j_gene: TRBJ2-7; d_gene: TRBD1; abundance: few; CDR3nt: TGCGCCAGCAGCCAAGGGGGCCGGGACAGGGGGAGGTACGAGCAGTACTTC; CDR3aa: CASSQGGRDRGRYEQYF
v_gene: TRBV19; j_gene: TRBJ1-5; d_gene: NA; abundance: NA; CDR3nt: TGTGCCAGTAGTCCCCGTGGTGAGAGGCAGCCCCAGCATTTT; CDR3aa: CASSPRGERQPQHF
v_gene: TRBV2; j_gene: TRBJ2-7; d_gene: NA; abundance: NA; CDR3nt: TGTGCCAGCAGTGAAGCGGCGGGGCTCTACGAGCAGTACTTC; CDR3aa: CASSEAAGLYEQYF
v_gene: TRBV20-1; j_gene: TRBJ2-7; d_gene: TRBD1; abundance: once; CDR3nt: TGCAGTGCTAGAGCGGACAGGGCCCTCTACGAGCAGTACTTC; CDR3aa: CSARADRALYEQYF
v_gene: TRBV7-2; j_gene: TRBJ2-5; d_gene: TRBD2; abundance: NA; CDR3nt: TGTGCCAGCAGCTCACGGGGGCTAGCGGGAGAGGCCCCGCAAGTTGAGACCCAGTACTTC; CDR3aa: CASSSRGLAGEAPQVETQYF
v_gene: TRBV7-8; j_gene: TRBJ1-3; d_gene: NA; abundance: NA; CDR3nt: TGTGCCAGCAGCTTAGGGGAGCGAACCATATATTTT; CDR3aa: CASSLGERTIYF
v_gene: TRBV4-1; j_gene: TRBJ2-5; d_gene: NA; abundance: few; CDR3nt: TGCGCCAGCAGCACGGGGCAGGACACTCTCCTTGAGACCCAGTACTTC; CDR3aa: CASSTGQDTLLETQYF
v_gene: TRBV6-2/TRBV6-3; j_gene: TRBJ1-1; d_gene: NA; abundance: NA; CDR3nt: TGTGCCAGCAGACCGGGACTAGCCTCACCAGGCACTGAAGCTTTCTTT; CDR3aa: CASRPGLASPGTEAFF
v_gene: TRBV19; j_gene: TRBJ1-2; d_gene: NA; abundance: NA; CDR3nt: TGTGCCAGTAACAATTTGAGGACAACCCGGAAGTTCGGCTACACCTTC; CDR3aa: CASNNLRTTRKFGYTF
v_gene: TRBV7-9; j_gene: TRBJ1-2; d_gene: NA; abundance: NA; CDR3nt: TGTGCCAGCAGCCCACCCGGACAGAGAGCTAACTATGGCTACACCTTC; CDR3aa: CASSPPGQRANYGYTF
v_gene: TRBV2; j_gene: TRBJ1-1; d_gene: TRBD1; abundance: NA; CDR3nt: TGTGCCACCCGGGACAGGCCGGGGAACACTGAAGCTTTCTTT; CDR3aa: CATRDRPGNTEAFF
v_gene: TRBV9; j_gene: TRBJ2-2; d_gene: NA; abundance: few; CDR3nt: TGTGCCAGCAGCGCGGGGGGCACCTTCCCCGGGGAGCTGTTTTTT; CDR3aa: CASSAGGTFPGELFF
v_gene: TRBV5-4; j_gene: TRBJ2-7; d_gene: TRBD1; abundance: NA; CDR3nt: TGCGCCAGCAGCCAAGCCATGGGACAGGGCTACGAGCAGTACTTC; CDR3aa: CASSQAMGQGYEQYF
v_gene: TRBV6-5; j_gene: TRBJ2-7; d_gene: TRBD2; abundance: few; CDR3nt: TGTGCCAGCAGTTACAGAGGGACTAGAGGCTACGAGCAGTACTTC; CDR3aa: CASSYRGTRGYEQYF
v_gene: TRBV7-9; j_gene: TRBJ2-7; d_gene: NA; abundance: many; CDR3nt: NA; CDR3aa: CASSLVARGAEYF
v_gene: TRBV10-3; j_gene: TRBJ1-1; d_gene: NA; abundance: NA; CDR3nt: TGTGCCATCAGTGAGTCGCCCAGGAACACTGAAGCTTTCTTT; CDR3aa: CAISESPRNTEAFF
v_gene: TRBV7-3; j_gene: TRBJ2-6; d_gene: TRBD1; abundance: once; CDR3nt: TGTGCCAGCAGCCCAACGACAGGGCTCGTTGGGGCCAACGTCCTGACTTTC; CDR3aa: CASSPTTGLVGANVLTF
v_gene: TRBV28; j_gene: TRBJ2-7; d_gene: TRBD1; abundance: few; CDR3nt: TGTGCCAGCAGACAACAGGGGAACTCCTACGAGCAGTACTTC; CDR3aa: CASRQQGNSYEQYF
v_gene: TRBV5-4; j_gene: TRBJ2-7; d_gene: NA; abundance: NA; CDR3nt: TGTGCCAGCAGCCTACGGTCGGTACCCCACGAGCAGTACTTC; CDR3aa: CASSLRSVPHEQYF
v_gene: TRBV7-9; j_gene: TRBJ2-3; d_gene: TRBD1; abundance: NA; CDR3nt: TGTGCCAGCAGCATGACAGGGGGCCCAGATACGCAGTATTTT; CDR3aa: CASSMTGGPDTQYF
v_gene: TRBV12-3/TRBV12-4; j_gene: TRBJ2-5; d_gene: TRBD2; abundance: few; CDR3nt: TGTGCCAGCAGTGGACCTTCTTCTAGCGGTCAAGAGACCCAGTACTTC; CDR3aa: CASSGPSSSGQETQYF
v_gene: TRBV20-1; j_gene: TRBJ2-5; d_gene: TRBD1; abundance: NA; CDR3nt: TGCAGTGCTAGATCCGGGGACAGACAAGAGACCCAGTACTTC; CDR3aa: CSARSGDRQETQYF
v_gene: TRBV20-1; j_gene: TRBJ1-3; d_gene: NA; abundance: NA; CDR3nt: TGCAGTGCTAGAGATAGTAAATGGGGGGGCCAGGGAAACACCATATATTTT; CDR3aa: CSARDSKWGGQGNTIYF
v_gene: TRBV25-1; j_gene: TRBJ1-2; d_gene: NA; abundance: NA; CDR3nt: TGTGCCGGCAGTGAAAGGGCAGGCTATGGCTACACCTTC; CDR3aa: CAGSERAGYGYTF
v_gene: TRBV20-1; j_gene: TRBJ2-7; d_gene: NA; abundance: few; CDR3nt: TGCAGTGCTTCTCCGGGACATTCCTACGAGCAGTACTTC; CDR3aa: CSASPGHSYEQYF
v_gene: TRBV20-1; j_gene: TRBJ1-5; d_gene: TRBD1; abundance: NA; CDR3nt: TGCAGTGCTTCCATGAGTACAGGGGGCAATCAGCCCCAGCATTTT; CDR3aa: CSASMSTGGNQPQHF
v_gene: TRBV20-1; j_gene: TRBJ1-5; d_gene: NA; abundance: few; CDR3nt: TGCAGTGCTAGTTCACCGTCGGGGGGTGACATCAATCAGCCCCAGCATTTT; CDR3aa: CSASSPSGGDINQPQHF
v_gene: TRBV11-2; j_gene: TRBJ1-3; d_gene: NA; abundance: NA; CDR3nt: TGTGCCAGCTCACCCTCGCGGGAGTCTGGAAACACCATATATTTT; CDR3aa: CASSPSRESGNTIYF
v_gene: TRBV9; j_gene: TRBJ1-5; d_gene: NA; abundance: few; CDR3nt: TGTGCCAGCAGTCCGGGACTCCCGCCCCAGCATTTT; CDR3aa: CASSPGLPPQHF
v_gene: TRBV7-2; j_gene: TRBJ1-5; d_gene: TRBD1; abundance: NA; CDR3nt: TGTGCCAGCAAGGGACAGGGTCTGGATCAGCCCCAGCATTTT; CDR3aa: CASKGQGLDQPQHF
v_gene: TRBV7-2; j_gene: TRBJ1-2; d_gene: NA; abundance: NA; CDR3nt: TGTGCCAGCAGCTTGGAGGCAGGGATCTATGGCTACACCTTC; CDR3aa: CASSLEAGIYGYTF
v_gene: TRBV12-3/TRBV12-4; j_gene: TRBJ1-5; d_gene: TRBD1; abundance: NA; CDR3nt: TGTGCCAGCAGTTTGGACAGGGCTCAGCCCCAGCATTTT; CDR3aa: CASSLDRAQPQHF